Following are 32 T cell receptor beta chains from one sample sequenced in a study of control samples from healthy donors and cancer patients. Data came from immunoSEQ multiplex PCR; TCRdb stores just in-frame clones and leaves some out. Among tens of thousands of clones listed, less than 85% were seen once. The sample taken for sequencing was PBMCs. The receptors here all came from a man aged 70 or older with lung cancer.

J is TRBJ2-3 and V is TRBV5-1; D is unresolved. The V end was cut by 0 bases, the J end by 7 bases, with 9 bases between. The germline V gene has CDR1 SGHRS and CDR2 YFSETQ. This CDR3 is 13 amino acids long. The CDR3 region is CASSLALGNTQYF. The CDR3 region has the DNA TGCGCCAGCAGCTTGGCCCTAGGAAATACGCAGTATTTT.

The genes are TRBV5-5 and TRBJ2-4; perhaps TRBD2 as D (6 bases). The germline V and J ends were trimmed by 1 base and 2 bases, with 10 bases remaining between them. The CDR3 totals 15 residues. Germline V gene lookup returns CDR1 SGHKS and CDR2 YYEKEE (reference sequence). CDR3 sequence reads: CASSLNRGTKNIQYF. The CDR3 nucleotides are TGTGCCAGCAGCTTGAACCGCGGGACCAAAAACATTCAGTACTTC. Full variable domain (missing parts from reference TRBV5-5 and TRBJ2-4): DAGVTQSPTHLIKTRGQQVTLRCSPISGHKSVSWYQQVLGQGPQFIFQYYEKEERGRGNFPDRFSARQFPNYSSELNVNALLLGDSALYLCASSLNRGTKNIQYFGAGTRLSVL.

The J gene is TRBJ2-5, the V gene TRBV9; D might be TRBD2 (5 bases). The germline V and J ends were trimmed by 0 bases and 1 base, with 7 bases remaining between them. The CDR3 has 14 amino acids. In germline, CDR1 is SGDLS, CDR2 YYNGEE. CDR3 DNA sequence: TGTGCCAGCAGCGTAGGAGGGTTCCAAGAGACCCAGTACTTC. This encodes CASSVGGFQETQYF. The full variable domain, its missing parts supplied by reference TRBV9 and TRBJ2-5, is DSGVTQTPKHLITATGQRVTLRCSPRSGDLSVYWYQQSLDQGLQFLIQYYNGEERAKGNILERFSAQQFPDLHSELNLSSLELGDSALYFCASSVGGFQETQYFGPGTRLLVL.

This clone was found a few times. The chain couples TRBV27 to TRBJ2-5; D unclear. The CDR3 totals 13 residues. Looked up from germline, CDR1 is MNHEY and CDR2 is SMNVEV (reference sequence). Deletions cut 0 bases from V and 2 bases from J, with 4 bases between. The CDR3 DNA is TGTGCCAGCAGTTTATCGCAGCAAGAGACCCAGTACTTC. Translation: CASSLSQQETQYF.

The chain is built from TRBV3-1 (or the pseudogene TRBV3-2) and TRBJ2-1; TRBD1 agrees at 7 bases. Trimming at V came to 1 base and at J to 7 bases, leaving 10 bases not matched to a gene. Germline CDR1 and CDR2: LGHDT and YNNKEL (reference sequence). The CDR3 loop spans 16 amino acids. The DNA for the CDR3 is TGTGCCAGCAGCCAAGGAGCAGGGGGTAGACCGAATGAGCAGTTCTTC. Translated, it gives CASSQGAGGRPNEQFF.

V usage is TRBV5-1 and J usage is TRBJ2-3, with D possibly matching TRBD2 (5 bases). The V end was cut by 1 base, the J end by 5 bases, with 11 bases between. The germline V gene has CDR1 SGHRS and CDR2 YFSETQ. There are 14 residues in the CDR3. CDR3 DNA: TGCGCCAGCAGCTTGTCTAGCCCGAGAGATACGCAGTATTTT. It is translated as CASSLSSPRDTQYF.

CDR3 amino acids: CASSIRTGNLGDYEQYF. For the CDR3, the DNA is TGTGCCAGTAGTATCCGAACGGGGAACCTCGGGGACTACGAGCAGTACTTC. This rearrangement joins TRBV19 to TRBJ2-7, with D possibly matching TRBD2 (5 bases). V lost 3 bases, J lost 3 bases, and 21 bases lay in between. This CDR3 is 17 amino acids long. From germline, CDR1 is LNHDA and CDR2 SQIVND (reference sequence).

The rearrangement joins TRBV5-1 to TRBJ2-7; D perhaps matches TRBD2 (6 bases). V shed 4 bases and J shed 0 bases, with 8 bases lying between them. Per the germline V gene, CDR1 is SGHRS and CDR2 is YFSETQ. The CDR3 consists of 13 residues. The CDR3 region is CASSPGLSYEQYF. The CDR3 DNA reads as TGCGCCAGCAGCCCGGGACTCTCCTACGAGCAGTACTTC.

The CDR3: CASSRGIPQETQYF. Written as DNA, the CDR3 is TGTGCCAGCAGTAGGGGTATTCCGCAAGAGACCCAGTACTTC. This rearrangement joins TRBV28 to TRBJ2-5, with a tentative D call TRBD1 (5 bases). The ends were cut back, 5 bases at V and 2 bases at J, with 12 bases in the middle. This CDR3 has 14 residues. From germline, CDR1 is MDHEN and CDR2 SYDVKM. Variable domain in full (rest from reference TRBV28 and TRBJ2-5): DVKVTQSSRYLVKRTGEKVFLECVQDMDHENMFWYRQDPGLGLRLIYFSYDVKMKEKGDIPEGYSVSREKKERFSLILESASTNQTSMYLCASSRGIPQETQYFGPGTRLLVL.

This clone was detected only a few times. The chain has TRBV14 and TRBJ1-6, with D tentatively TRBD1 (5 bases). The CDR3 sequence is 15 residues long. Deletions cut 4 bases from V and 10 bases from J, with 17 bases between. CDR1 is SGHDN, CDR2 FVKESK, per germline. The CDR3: CASSRTGRERSPLHF. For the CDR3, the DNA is TGTGCCAGCAGCCGGACTGGCAGGGAACGCTCACCCCTCCACTTT.

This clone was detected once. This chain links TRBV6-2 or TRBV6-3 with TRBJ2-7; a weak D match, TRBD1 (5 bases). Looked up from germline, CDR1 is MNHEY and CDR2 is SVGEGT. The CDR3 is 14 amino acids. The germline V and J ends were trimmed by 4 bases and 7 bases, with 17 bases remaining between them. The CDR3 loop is CASSLTASKGEQYF. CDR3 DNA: TGTGCCAGCAGTTTGACAGCATCAAAGGGGGAGCAGTACTTC.

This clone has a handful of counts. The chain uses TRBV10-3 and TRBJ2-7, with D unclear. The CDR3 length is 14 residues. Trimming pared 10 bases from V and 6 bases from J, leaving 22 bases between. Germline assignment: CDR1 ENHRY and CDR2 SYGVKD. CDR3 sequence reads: CATTYGVGAGEQYF. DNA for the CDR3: TGTGCCACCACTTACGGAGTGGGCGCCGGCGAGCAGTACTTC.

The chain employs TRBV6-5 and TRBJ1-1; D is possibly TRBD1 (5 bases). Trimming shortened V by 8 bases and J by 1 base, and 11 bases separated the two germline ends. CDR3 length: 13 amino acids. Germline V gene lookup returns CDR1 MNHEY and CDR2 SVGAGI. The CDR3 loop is CASGAVRNTEAFF. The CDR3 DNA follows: TGTGCCAGCGGGGCAGTGAGGAACACTGAAGCTTTCTTT.

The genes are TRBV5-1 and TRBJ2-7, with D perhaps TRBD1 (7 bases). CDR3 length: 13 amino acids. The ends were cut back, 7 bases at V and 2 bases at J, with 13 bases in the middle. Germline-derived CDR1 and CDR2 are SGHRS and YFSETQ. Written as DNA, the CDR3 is TGCGCCAGCTCGCGGGACAGAGCCTACGAGCAGTACTTC. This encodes CASSRDRAYEQYF.

The CDR3 sequence is CAWSVPRLRDEQYF. CDR3 nucleotide sequence: TGTGCCTGGAGTGTCCCTCGGCTACGCGACGAGCAGTACTTC. V is TRBV30 and J is TRBJ2-7, with unresolved D. Germline V gene data show CDR1 as GTSNPN and CDR2 as SVGIG (reference sequence). This CDR3 spans 14 amino acids. The ends were cut back, 0 bases at V and 5 bases at J, with 14 bases in the middle.

In DNA, the CDR3 is TGTGCTGTTCGCAGGGGGCTGGCTAATGAAAAACTGTTTTTT. It translates to CAVRRGLANEKLFF. The chain uses TRBV30 and TRBJ1-4; TRBD1 aligns across 8 bases. Germline loops: CDR1 GTSNPN, CDR2 SVGIG (reference sequence). The CDR3 contains 14 residues.

Written as DNA, the CDR3 is TGTGCCACCAGCCGGAATCAGGGGGCAAATAATTCACCCCTCCACTTT. Residues: CATSRNQGANNSPLHF. The chain recombines TRBV15 with TRBJ1-6; 8 bases fit TRBD1. Per germline, CDR1 LNHNV and CDR2 YYDKDF (reference sequence). Trimming cost V 5 bases and J 5 bases; bases outside gene matches: 8. This CDR3 spans 16 amino acids. Full variable domain (remainder filled in from reference TRBV15 and TRBJ1-6): DAMVIQNPRYQVTQFGKPVTLSCSQTLNHNVMYWYQQKSSQAPKLLFHYYDKDFNNEADTPDNFQSRRPNTSFCFLDIRSPGLGDTAMYLCATSRNQGANNSPLHFGNGTRLTVT.

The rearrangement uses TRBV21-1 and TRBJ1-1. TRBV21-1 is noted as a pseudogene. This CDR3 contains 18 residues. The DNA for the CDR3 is TGTGCCAGCACCACTGGGGGGACAGGGGGCCTAGCGGGGACTGAAGCTTTCTTT. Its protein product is CASTTGGTGGLAGTEAFF.

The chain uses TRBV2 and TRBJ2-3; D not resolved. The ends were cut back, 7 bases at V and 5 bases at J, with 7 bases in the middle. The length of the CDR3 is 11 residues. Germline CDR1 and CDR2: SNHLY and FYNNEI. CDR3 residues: CASTLVDTQYF. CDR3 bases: TGTGCCAGCACTTTGGTAGATACGCAGTATTTT.

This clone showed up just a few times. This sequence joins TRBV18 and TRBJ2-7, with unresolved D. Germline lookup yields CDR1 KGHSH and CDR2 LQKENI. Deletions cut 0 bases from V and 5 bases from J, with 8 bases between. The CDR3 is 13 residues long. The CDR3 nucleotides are TGTGCCAGCTCACCACCCACAAGGGACGAGCAGTACTTC. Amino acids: CASSPPTRDEQYF.

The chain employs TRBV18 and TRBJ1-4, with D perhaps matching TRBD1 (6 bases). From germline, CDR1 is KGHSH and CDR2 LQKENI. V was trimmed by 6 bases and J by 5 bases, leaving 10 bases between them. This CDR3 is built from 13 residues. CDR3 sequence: CASSLTGNEKLFF. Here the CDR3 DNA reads TGTGCCAGCTCCCTGACAGGAAATGAAAAACTGTTTTTT.

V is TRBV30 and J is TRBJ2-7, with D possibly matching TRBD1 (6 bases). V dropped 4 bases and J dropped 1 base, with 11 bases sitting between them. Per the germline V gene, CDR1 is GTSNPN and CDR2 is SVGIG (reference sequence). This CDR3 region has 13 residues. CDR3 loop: CAWKQGGSYEQYF. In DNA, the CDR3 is TGTGCCTGGAAACAGGGTGGGTCCTACGAGCAGTACTTC.

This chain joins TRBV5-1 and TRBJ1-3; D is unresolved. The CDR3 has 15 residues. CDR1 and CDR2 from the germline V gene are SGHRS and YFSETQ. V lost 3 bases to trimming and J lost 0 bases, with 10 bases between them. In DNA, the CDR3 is TGCGCCAGCAGCTATGACACAGTCTCTGGAAACACCATATATTTT. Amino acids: CASSYDTVSGNTIYF. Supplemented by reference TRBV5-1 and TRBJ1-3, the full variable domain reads KAGVTQTPRYLIKTRGQQVTLSCSPISGHRSVSWYQQTPGQGLQFLFEYFSETQRNKGNFPGRFSGRQFSNSRSEMNVSTLELGDSALYLCASSYDTVSGNTIYFGEGSWLTVV.

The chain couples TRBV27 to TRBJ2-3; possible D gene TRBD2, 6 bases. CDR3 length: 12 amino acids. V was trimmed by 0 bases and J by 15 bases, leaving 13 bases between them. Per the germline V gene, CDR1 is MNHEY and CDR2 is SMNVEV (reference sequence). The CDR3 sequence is CASSLSGLTLYF. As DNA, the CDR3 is TGTGCCAGCAGTTTATCGGGACTGACTTTATATTTT.

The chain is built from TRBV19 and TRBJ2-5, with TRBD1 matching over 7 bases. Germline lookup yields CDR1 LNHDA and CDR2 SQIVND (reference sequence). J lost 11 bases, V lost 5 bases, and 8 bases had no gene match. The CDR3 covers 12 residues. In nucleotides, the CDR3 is TGTGCCAGTAGTGCGCGACAGGGATCGCAGTACTTC. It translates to CASSARQGSQYF.

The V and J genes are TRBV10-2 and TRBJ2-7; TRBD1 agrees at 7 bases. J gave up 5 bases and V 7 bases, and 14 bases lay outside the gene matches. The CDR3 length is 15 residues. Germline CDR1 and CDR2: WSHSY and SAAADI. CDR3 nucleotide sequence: TGCGCCAGCAACGGGCGGCAGACAGGGAACCACGAGCAGTACTTC. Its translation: CASNGRQTGNHEQYF.

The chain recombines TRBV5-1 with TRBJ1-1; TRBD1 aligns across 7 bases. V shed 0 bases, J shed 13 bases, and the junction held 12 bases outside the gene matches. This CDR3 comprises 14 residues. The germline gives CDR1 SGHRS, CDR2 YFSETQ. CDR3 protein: CASSLGQGGSGSFF. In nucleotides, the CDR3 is TGCGCCAGCAGCTTGGGACAGGGAGGGAGCGGTAGTTTCTTT.

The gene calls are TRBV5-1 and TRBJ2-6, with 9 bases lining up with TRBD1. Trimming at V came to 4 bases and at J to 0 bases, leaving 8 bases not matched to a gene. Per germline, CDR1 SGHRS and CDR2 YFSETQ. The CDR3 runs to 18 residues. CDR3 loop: CASSPTGQGISGANVLTF. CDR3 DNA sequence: TGCGCCAGCAGCCCGACAGGACAGGGGATCTCTGGGGCCAACGTCCTGACTTTC.

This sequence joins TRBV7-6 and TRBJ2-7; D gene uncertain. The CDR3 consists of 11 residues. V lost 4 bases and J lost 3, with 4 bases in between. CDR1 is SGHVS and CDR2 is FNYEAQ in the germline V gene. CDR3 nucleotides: TGTGCCAGCAGCTCGCACTACGAGCAGTACTTC. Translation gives CASSSHYEQYF.

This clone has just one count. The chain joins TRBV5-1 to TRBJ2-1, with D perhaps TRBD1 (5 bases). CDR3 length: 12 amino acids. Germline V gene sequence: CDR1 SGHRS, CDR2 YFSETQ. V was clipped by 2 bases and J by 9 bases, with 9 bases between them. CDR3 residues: CASSFQGGEQFF. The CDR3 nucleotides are TGCGCCAGCAGCTTTCAGGGCGGTGAGCAGTTCTTC.

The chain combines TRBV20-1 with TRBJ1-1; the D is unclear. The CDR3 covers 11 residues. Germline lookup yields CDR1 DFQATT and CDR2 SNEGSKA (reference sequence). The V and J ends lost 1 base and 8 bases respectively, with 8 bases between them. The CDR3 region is CSARAPVEAFF. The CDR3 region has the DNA TGCAGTGCTAGAGCTCCAGTAGAAGCTTTCTTT.

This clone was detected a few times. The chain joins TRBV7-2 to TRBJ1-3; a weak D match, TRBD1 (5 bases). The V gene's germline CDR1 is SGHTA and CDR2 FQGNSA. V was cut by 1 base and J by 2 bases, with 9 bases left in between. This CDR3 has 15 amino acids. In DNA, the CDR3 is TGTGCCAGCAGCTTAGTTCGGGGCGCTGGAAACACCATATATTTT. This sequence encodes CASSLVRGAGNTIYF.